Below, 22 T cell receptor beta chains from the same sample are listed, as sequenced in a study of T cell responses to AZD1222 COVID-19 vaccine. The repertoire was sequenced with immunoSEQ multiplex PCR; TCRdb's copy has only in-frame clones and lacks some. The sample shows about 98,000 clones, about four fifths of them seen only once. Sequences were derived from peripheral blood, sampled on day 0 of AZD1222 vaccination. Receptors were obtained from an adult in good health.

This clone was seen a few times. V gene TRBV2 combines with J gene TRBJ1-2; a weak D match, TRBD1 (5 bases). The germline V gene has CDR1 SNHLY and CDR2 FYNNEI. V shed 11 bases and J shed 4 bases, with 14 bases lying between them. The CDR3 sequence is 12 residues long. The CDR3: CASGTGSYGYTF. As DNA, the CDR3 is TGTGCCTCCGGAACAGGCTCCTATGGCTACACCTTC. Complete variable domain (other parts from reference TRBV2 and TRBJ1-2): EPEVTQTPSHQVTQMGQEVILRCVPISNHLYFYWYRQILGQKVEFLVSFYNNEISEKSEIFDDQFSVERPDGSNFTLKIRSTKLEDSAMYFCASGTGSYGYTFGSGTRLTVV.

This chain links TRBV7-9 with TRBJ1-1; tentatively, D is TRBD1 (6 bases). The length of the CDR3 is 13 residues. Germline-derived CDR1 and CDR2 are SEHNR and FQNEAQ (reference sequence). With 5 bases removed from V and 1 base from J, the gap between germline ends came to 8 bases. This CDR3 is CASSRGQNTEAFF. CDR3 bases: TGTGCCAGCAGCAGGGGACAGAACACTGAAGCTTTCTTT.

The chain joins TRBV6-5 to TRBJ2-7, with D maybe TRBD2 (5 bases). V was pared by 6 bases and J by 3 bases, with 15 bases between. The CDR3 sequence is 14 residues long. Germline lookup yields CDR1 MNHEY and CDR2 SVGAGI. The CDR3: CASRPLAPVYEQYF. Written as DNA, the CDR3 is TGTGCCAGCAGACCCCTAGCCCCAGTCTACGAGCAGTACTTC.

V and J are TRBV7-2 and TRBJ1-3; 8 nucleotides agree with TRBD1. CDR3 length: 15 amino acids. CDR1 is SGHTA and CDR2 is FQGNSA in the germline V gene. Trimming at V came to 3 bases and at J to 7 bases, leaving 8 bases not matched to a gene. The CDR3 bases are TGTGCCAGCAGCTTCGGACAGGGCAAAGGGAACACCATATATTTT. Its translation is CASSFGQGKGNTIYF.

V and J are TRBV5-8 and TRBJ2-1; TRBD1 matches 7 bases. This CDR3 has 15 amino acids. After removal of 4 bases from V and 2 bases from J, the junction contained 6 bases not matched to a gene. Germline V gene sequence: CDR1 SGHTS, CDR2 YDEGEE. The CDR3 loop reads CASSDGQAPYNEQFF. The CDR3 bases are TGTGCCAGCAGCGACGGACAGGCCCCCTACAATGAGCAGTTCTTC.

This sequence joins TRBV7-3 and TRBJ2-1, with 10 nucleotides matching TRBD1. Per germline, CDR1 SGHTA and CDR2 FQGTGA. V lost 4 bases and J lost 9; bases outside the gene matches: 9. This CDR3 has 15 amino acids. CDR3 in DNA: TGTGCCAGCAGCTGGGGACAGGGGAGGGTTTTTGAGCAGTTCTTC. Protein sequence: CASSWGQGRVFEQFF.

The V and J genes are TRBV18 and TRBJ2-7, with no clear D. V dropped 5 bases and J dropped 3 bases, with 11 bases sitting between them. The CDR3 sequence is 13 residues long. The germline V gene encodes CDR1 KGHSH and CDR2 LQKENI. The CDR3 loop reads CASSTNSYYEQYV. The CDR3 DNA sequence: TGTGCCAGCTCAACCAATTCGTACTACGAGCAGTACGTC.

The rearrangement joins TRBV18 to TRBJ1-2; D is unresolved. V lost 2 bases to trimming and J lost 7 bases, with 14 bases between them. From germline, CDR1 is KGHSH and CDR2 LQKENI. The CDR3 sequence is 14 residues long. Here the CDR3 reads CASSPGLTMGGYTF. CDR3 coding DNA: TGTGCCAGCTCACCAGGGCTAACTATGGGTGGCTACACCTTC.

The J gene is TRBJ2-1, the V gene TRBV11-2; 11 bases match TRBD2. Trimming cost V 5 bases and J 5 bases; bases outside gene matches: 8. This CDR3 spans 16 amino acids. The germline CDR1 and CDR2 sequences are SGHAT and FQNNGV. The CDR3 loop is CASSPTSGEGHNEQFF. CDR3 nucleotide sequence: TGTGCCAGCAGCCCGACTAGCGGGGAGGGGCACAATGAGCAGTTCTTC.

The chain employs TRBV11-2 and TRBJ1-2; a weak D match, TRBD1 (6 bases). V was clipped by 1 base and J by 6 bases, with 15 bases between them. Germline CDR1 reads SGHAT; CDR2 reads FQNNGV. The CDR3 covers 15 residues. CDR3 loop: CASSLAGTGGHGYTF. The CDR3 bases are TGTGCCAGCAGCTTAGCGGGGACGGGGGGCCATGGCTACACCTTC.

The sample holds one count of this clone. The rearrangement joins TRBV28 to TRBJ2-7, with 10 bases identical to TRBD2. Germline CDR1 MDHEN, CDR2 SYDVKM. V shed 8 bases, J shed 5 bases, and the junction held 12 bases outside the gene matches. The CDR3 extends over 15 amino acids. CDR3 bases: TGTGCCAGCGGATTCGGGGTAGCGGGAGGAAACGAGCAGTACTTC. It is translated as CASGFGVAGGNEQYF. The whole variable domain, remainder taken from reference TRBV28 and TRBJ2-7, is DVKVTQSSRYLVKRTGEKVFLECVQDMDHENMFWYRQDPGLGLRLIYFSYDVKMKEKGDIPEGYSVSREKKERFSLILESASTNQTSMYLCASGFGVAGGNEQYFGPGTRLTVT.

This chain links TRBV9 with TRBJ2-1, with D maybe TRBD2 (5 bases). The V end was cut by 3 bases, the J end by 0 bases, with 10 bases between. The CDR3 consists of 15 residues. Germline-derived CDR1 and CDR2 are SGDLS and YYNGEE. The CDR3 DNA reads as TGTGCCAGCAGCGCTACGGGGAGCTCCTACAATGAGCAGTTCTTC. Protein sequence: CASSATGSSYNEQFF.

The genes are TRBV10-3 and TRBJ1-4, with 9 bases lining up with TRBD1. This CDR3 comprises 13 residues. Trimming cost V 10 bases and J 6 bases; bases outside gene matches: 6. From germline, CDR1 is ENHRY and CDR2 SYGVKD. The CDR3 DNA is TGTGCCACCGCGGGGGACAGGGATGAAAAACTGTTTTTT. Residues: CATAGDRDEKLFF.

For the CDR3, the DNA is TGCGCCAGCAGCTTGGTTATTGGGGGAGGCACTGAAGCTTTCTTT. Encoded protein: CASSLVIGGGTEAFF. The chain uses TRBV5-1 and TRBJ1-1; D is perhaps TRBD1 (5 bases). Deletions cut 0 bases from V and 4 bases from J, with 13 bases between. The CDR3 extends over 15 amino acids. Germline assignment: CDR1 SGHRS and CDR2 YFSETQ. Based on the CDR3 plus reference TRBV5-1 and TRBJ1-1, the full variable domain is KAGVTQTPRYLIKTRGQQVTLSCSPISGHRSVSWYQQTPGQGLQFLFEYFSETQRNKGNFPGRFSGRQFSNSRSEMNVSTLELGDSALYLCASSLVIGGGTEAFFGQGTRLTVV.

CDR3 DNA: TGTGCCAGCAGCCTGTTAGCCGCCGCTCGAGCGGCCATATATTTT. Encoded protein: CASSLLAAARAAIYF. The chain couples TRBV5-6 to TRBJ1-3; D unresolved. The CDR3 length is 15 residues. Trimming took off 4 bases at V and 11 bases at J, with 22 bases between the two ends. CDR1 SGHDT and CDR2 YYEEEE come from the germline V gene. The whole variable domain, remainder taken from reference TRBV5-6 and TRBJ1-3, is DAGVTQSPTHLIKTRGQQVTLRCSPKSGHDTVSWYQQALGQGPQFIFQYYEEEERQRGNFPDRFSGHQFPNYSSELNVNALLLGDSALYLCASSLLAAARAAIYFGEGSWLTVV.

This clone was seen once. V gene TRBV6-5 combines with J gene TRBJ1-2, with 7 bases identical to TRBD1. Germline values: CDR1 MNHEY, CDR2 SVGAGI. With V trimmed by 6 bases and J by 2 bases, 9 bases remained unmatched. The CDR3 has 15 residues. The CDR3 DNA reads TGTGCCAGCAGCCCACAGGGGAATGCGAACTATGGCTACACCTTC. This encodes CASSPQGNANYGYTF.

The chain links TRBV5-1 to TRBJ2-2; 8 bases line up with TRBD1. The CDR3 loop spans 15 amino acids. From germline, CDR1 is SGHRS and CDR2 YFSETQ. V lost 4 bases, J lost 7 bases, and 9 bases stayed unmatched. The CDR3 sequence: CASSLQGVRIGELFF. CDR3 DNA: TGCGCCAGCAGCCTACAGGGGGTCCGAATCGGGGAGCTGTTTTTT.

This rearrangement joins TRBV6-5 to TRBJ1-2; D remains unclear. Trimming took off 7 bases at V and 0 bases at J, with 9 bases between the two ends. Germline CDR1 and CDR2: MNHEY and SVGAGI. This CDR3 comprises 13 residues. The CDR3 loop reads CASISPSNYGYTF. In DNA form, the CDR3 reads TGTGCCAGCATAAGTCCTTCTAACTATGGCTACACCTTC.

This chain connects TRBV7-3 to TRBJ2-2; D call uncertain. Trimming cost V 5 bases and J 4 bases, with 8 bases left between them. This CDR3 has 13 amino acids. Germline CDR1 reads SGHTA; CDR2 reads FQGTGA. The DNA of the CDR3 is TGTGCCAGCAGCCCAAAGACCACCGGGGAGCTGTTTTTT. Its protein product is CASSPKTTGELFF.

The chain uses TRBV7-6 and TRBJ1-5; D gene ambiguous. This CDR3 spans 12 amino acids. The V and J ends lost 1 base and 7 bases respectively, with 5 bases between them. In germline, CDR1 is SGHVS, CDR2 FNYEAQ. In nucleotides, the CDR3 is TGTGCCAGCAGCTTAGTGGGGCAGCCCCAGCATTTT. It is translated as CASSLVGQPQHF.

CDR3 protein: CASSLDQNSPLHF. In nucleotides, the CDR3 is TGTGCCAGCAGCTTAGATCAGAATTCACCCCTCCACTTT. V and J are TRBV11-3 and TRBJ1-6; no reliable D call. V was clipped by 0 bases and J by 7 bases, with 4 bases between them. Germline loops: CDR1 SGHNT, CDR2 YENEEA. This CDR3 contains 13 residues.

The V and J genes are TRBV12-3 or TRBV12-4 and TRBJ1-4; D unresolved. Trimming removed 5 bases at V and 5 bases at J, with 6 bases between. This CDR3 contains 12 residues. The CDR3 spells CASSPNNEKLFF. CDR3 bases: TGTGCCAGCAGTCCTAACAATGAAAAACTGTTTTTT.